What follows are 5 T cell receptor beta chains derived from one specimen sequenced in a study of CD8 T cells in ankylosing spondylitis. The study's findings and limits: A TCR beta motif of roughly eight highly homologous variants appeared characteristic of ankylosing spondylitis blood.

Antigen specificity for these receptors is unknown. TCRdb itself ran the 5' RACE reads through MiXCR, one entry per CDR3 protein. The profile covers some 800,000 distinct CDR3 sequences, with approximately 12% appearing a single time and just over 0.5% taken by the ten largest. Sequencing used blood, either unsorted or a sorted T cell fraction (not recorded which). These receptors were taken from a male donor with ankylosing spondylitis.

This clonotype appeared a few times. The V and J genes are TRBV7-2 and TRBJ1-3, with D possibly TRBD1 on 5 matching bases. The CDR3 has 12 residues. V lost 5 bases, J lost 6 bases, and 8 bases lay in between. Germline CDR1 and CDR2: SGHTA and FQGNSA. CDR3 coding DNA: TGTGCCAGCAGCCCGGGACTAAACACCATATATTTT. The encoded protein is CASSPGLNTIYF.

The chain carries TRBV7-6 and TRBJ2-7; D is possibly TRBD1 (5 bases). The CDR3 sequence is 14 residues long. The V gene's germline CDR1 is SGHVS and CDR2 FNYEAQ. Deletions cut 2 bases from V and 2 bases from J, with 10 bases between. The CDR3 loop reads CASSLSVRAYEQYF. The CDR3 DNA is TGTGCCAGCAGCTTAAGCGTCAGGGCCTACGAGCAGTACTTC.

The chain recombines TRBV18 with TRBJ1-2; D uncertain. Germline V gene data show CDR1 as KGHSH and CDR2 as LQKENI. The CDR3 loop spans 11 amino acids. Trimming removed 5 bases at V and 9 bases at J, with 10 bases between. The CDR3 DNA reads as TGTGCCAGCTCAGAACGAGGACGCTACACCTTC. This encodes CASSERGRYTF.

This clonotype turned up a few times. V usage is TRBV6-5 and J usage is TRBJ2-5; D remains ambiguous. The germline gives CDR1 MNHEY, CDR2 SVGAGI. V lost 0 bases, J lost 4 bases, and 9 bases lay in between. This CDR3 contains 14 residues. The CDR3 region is CASSYSTSGETQYF. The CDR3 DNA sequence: TGTGCCAGCAGTTACTCGACGAGTGGAGAGACCCAGTACTTC.

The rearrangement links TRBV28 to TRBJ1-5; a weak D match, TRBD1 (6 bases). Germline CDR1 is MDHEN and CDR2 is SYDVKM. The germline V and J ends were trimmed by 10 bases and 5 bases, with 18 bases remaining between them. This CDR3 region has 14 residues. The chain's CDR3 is CAISRLTGYQPQHF. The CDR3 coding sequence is TGTGCCATCTCGAGGCTTACAGGGTATCAGCCCCAGCATTTT.